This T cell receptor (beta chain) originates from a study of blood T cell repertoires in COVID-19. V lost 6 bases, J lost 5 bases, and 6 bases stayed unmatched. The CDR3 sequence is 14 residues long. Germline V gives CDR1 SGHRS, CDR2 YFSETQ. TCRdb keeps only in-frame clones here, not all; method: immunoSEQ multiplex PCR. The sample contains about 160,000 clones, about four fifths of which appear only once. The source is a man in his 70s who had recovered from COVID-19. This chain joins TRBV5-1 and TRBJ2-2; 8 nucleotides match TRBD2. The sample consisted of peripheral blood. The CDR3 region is CASIFERETGELFF. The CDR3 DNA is TGCGCCAGCATCTTTGAGCGGGAGACCGGGGAGCTGTTTTTT.